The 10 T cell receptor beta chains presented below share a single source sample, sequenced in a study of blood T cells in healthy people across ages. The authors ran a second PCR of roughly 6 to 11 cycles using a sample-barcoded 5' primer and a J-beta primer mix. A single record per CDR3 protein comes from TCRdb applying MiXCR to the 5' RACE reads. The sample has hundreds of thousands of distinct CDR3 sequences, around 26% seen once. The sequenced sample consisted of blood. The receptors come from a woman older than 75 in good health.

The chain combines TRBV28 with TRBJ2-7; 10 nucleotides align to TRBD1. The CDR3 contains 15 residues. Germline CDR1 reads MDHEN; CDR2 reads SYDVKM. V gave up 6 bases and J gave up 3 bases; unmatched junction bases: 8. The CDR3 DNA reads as TGTGCCAGCAGGTACGACAGGGGGCCCCTCTACGAGCAGTACTTC. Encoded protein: CASRYDRGPLYEQYF.

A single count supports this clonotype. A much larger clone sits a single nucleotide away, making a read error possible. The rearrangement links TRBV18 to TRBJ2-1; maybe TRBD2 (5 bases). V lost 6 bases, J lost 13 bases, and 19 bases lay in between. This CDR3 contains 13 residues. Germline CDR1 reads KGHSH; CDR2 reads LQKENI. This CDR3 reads CASSLSEGETQFF. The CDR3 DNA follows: TGTGCCAGCTCCCTCAGCGAGGGAGAGACCCAGTTCTTC.

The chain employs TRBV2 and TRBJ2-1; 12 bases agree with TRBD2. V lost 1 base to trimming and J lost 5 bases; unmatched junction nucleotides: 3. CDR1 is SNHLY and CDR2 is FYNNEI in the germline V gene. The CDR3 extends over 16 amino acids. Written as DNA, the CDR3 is TGTGCCAGCAGTGAAGAACTAGCGGGGGGCCACAATGAGCAGTTCTTC. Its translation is CASSEELAGGHNEQFF.

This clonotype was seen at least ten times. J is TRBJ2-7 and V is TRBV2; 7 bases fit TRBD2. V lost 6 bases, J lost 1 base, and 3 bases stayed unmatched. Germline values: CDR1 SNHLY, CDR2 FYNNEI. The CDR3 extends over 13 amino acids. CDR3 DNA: TGTGCCAGCAGGGGGACTACTTCCTACGAGCAGTACTTC. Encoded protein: CASRGTTSYEQYF.

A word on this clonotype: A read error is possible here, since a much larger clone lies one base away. CDR3 in amino acids: CSANEASNEKLFF. As DNA, the CDR3 is TGCAGCGCTAATGAAGCATCTAATGAAAAACTGTTTTTT. The V gene is TRBV29-1, the J gene TRBJ1-4; D is unclear. This CDR3 is 13 amino acids long. V was clipped by 7 bases and J by 3 bases, with 12 bases between them. Looked up from germline, CDR1 is SQVTM and CDR2 is ANQGSEA. Supplemented by reference TRBV29-1 and TRBJ1-4, the full variable domain reads SAVISQKPSRDICQRGTSLTIQCQVDSQVTMMFWYRQQPGQSLTLIATANQGSEATYESGFVIDKFPISRPNLTFSTLTVSNMSPEDSSIYLCSANEASNEKLFFGSGTQLSVL.

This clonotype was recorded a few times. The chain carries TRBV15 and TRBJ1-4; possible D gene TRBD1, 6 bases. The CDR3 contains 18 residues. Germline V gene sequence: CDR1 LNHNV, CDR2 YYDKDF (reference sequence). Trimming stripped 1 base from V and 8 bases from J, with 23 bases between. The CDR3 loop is CATSRGSGRTAQREKLFF. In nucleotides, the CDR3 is TGTGCCACCAGCAGAGGCTCGGGGCGGACAGCCCAGAGGGAAAAACTGTTTTTT.

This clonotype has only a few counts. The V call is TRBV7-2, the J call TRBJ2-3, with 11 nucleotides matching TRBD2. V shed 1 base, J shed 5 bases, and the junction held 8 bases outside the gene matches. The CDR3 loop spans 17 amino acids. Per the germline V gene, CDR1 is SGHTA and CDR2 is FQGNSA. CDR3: CASSLGWLAGGQDTQYF. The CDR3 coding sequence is TGTGCCAGCAGCTTAGGGTGGTTAGCGGGGGGGCAAGATACGCAGTATTTT. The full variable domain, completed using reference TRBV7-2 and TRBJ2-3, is GAGVSQSPSNKVTEKGKDVELRCDPISGHTALYWYRQSLGQGLEFLIYFQGNSAPDKSGLPSDRFSAERTGGSVSTLTIQRTQQEDSAVYLCASSLGWLAGGQDTQYFGPGTRLTVL.

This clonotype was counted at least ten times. CDR3 in amino acids: CASSPMGFGYEQYF. As DNA, the CDR3 is TGTGCCAGCAGCCCCATGGGGTTCGGTTACGAGCAGTACTTC. The chain carries TRBV6-5 and TRBJ2-7; D unclear. The germline V gene encodes CDR1 MNHEY and CDR2 SVGAGI. The V end was cut by 6 bases, the J end by 4 bases, with 16 bases between. The CDR3 loop spans 14 amino acids.

The DNA for the CDR3 is TGTGCCTGGAGTCCTCATCCGTACCAAGAGACCCAGTACTTC. Protein product: CAWSPHPYQETQYF. This chain links TRBV30 with TRBJ2-5; D gene ambiguous. The CDR3 loop spans 14 amino acids. Per germline, CDR1 GTSNPN and CDR2 SVGIG (reference sequence). V dropped 2 bases and J dropped 0 bases, with 10 bases sitting between them.

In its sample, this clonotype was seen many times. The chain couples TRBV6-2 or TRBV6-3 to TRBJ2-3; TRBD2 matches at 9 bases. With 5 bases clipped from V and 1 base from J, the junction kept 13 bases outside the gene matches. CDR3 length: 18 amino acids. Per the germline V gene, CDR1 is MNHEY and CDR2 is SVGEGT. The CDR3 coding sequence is TGTGCCAGCAGTCCTTTAACCCGACTAGCGGCCCGCACAGATACGCAGTATTTT. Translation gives CASSPLTRLAARTDTQYF.